These 7 T cell receptor beta chains share one sample of origin, sequenced in a study of T cells after yellow fever vaccination. Each CDR3 protein is one row after TCRdb ran MiXCR on the 5' RACE reads. This sample yields about 630,000 distinct CDR3 sequences, of which more than 9% are seen a single time; 14% to 15% belongs to the top ten. The input for sequencing was PBMCs, taken on the day of the yellow fever booster vaccination. These TCRs come from a man aged 25 to 40 who received the YFV17D yellow fever vaccine.

This clonotype has just a few counts. The genes are TRBV5-1 and TRBJ2-5; 10 positions match TRBD2. After removal of 2 bases from V and 6 bases from J, the junction contained 10 bases not matched to a gene. The length of the CDR3 is 16 residues. Germline V gene data show CDR1 as SGHRS and CDR2 as YFSETQ. The CDR3 region is CASSLAPSGSMQTQYF. The CDR3 region has the DNA TGCGCCAGCAGCTTAGCTCCTAGCGGGAGTATGCAGACCCAGTACTTC.

The rearrangement joins TRBV29-1 to TRBJ2-7, with 12 nucleotides matching TRBD1. The CDR3 extends over 15 amino acids. V lost 0 bases and J lost 6; bases outside the gene matches: 6. Germline V gene lookup returns CDR1 SQVTM and CDR2 ANQGSEA. The DNA for the CDR3 is TGCAGCGTTGAAGATTCCGGGACAGGGGGCTTCGAGCAGTACTTC. The encoded protein is CSVEDSGTGGFEQYF.

The CDR3 DNA reads TGTGCCAGCAGCGTACGACCGGGACTAGAATACGAGCAGTACTTC. Amino acids: CASSVRPGLEYEQYF. The chain couples TRBV9 to TRBJ2-7; 8 bases map to TRBD2. This CDR3 is built from 15 residues. Germline CDR1 and CDR2: SGDLS and YYNGEE. The junction had 7 bases not matched to a gene; V was cut back by 1 base and J by 4 bases.

This chain links TRBV7-2 with TRBJ2-7, with TRBD1 identical over 7 bases. J lost 2 bases, V lost 4 bases, and 8 bases had no gene match. CDR1 SGHTA and CDR2 FQGNSA come from the germline V gene. The CDR3 is 15 amino acids. CDR3 region: CASSSYRTGAYEQYF. The CDR3 DNA is TGTGCCAGCAGCTCATATCGGACAGGAGCCTACGAGCAGTACTTC.

This clonotype was counted between two and nine times. V is TRBV9 and J is TRBJ1-6, with D tentatively TRBD1 (6 bases). This CDR3 comprises 16 residues. Germline V CDR1 and CDR2: SGDLS, YYNGEE. Trimming removed 0 bases at V and 6 bases at J, with 13 bases between. The chain's CDR3 is CASSVGPGGGNSPLHF. Written as DNA, the CDR3 is TGTGCCAGCAGCGTAGGCCCAGGAGGGGGTAATTCACCCCTCCACTTT.

This clonotype has a single count. The chain carries TRBV11-2 and TRBJ2-5; unclear D gene. The germline V gene encodes CDR1 SGHAT and CDR2 FQNNGV. The length of the CDR3 is 13 residues. With 5 bases removed from V and 5 bases from J, the gap between germline ends came to 12 bases. The CDR3 DNA is TGTGCCAGCAGCCGTGGAGAGTGGGAGACCCAGTACTTC. Encoded protein: CASSRGEWETQYF.

The rearrangement uses TRBV10-3 and TRBJ2-3; possibly TRBD1 for D (6 bases). The length of the CDR3 is 13 residues. Germline loops: CDR1 ENHRY, CDR2 SYGVKD. Trimming stripped 7 bases from V and 3 bases from J, with 11 bases between. This chain's CDR3 is CAITRTATDTQYF. As DNA, the CDR3 is TGTGCCATCACCCGGACAGCAACAGATACGCAGTATTTT.